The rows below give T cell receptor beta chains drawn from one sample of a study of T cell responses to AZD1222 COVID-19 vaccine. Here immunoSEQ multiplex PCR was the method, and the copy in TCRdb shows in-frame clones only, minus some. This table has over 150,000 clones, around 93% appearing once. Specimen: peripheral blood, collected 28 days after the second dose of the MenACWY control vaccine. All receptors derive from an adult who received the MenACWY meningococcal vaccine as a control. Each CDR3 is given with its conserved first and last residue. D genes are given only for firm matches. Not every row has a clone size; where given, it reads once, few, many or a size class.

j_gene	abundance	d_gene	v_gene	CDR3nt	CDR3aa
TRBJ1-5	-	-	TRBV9	TGTGCCAGCAGCGGGACCCCGGGGGTAGGTCAGCCCCAGCATTTT	CASSGTPGVGQPQHF
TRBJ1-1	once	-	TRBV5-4	TGTGCCAGCAGCCTGGCGGGGGGCTCTGAAGCTTTCTTT	CASSLAGGSEAFF
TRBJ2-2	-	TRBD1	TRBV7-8	TGTGCCAGCAGCCCTATTGGGGGACAGTTCACCGGGGAGCTGTTTTTT	CASSPIGGQFTGELFF
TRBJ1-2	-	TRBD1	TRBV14	TGTGCCAGCAGCCGCGCGACAGGGGGAAACTATGGCTACACCTTC	CASSRATGGNYGYTF
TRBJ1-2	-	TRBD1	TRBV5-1	TGCGCCAGCAGCTCTTTAGGCGACAGGGAGTTCTATGGCTACACCTTC	CASSSLGDREFYGYTF
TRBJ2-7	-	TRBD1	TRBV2	TGTGCCAGCACACAAAGGGACAGGGGTTACGAGCAGTACTTC	CASTQRDRGYEQYF
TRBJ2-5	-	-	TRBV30	TGTGCCTGGAGTGTTGGGTTGGAGACCCAGTACTTC	CAWSVGLETQYF
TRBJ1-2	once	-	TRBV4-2	TGTGCCAGCAGCCCCCCCCGGGGGAACTATGGCTACACCTTC	CASSPPRGNYGYTF
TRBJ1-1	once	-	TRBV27	TGTGCCAGCAGTTCCGCCACTGAAGCTTTCTTT	CASSSATEAFF
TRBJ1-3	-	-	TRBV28	TGTGCCAGCGGAGGGGGATGGCGTTCCTCTGGAAACACCATATATTTT	CASGGGWRSSGNTIYF
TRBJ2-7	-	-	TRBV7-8	TGTGCCAGCAGCTTGGAGACGCGCCTTACCGAGCAGTACTTC	CASSLETRLTEQYF
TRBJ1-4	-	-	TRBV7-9	TGTGCCAGCAGCTTAGCAGGCGGGCGGGGAGAAAAACTGTTTTTT	CASSLAGGRGEKLFF
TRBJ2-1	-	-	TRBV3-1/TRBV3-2	TGTGCCAGCAGCCACAGGGGGGCCAGAAGGAATGAGCAGTTCTTC	CASSHRGARRNEQFF
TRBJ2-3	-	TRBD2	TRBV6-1	TGTGCCAGCAGTGAAGCGCTTCGGGGAGGGCCCGGCACAGATACGCAGTATTTT	CASSEALRGGPGTDTQYF
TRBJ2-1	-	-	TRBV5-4	TGTGCCAGCAGCGTCCGGGGCAGGCAGTTCTTC	CASSVRGRQFF
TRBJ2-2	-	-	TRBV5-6	TGTGCCAGCAGCCTCCTCAGGGGTCCCGGGGAGCTGTTTTTT	CASSLLRGPGELFF
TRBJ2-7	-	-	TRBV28	TGTGCCAGCAGTCCCCCGGCCACCAGGGGAGAGCAGTACTTC	CASSPPATRGEQYF
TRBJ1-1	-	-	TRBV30	TGTGCCTGGACACTGAACACTGAAGCTTTCTTT	CAWTLNTEAFF
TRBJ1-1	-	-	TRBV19	TGTGCCAGTAGTATAAACGCGGCGAACACTGAAGCTTTCTTT	CASSINAANTEAFF
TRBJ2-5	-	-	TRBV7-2	TGTGCCAGCAGCTTAGGGCAAGGGGCAGGGCGGGAGACCCAGTACTTC	CASSLGQGAGRETQYF
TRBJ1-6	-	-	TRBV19	TGTGCCAGTAGTCTGGGCAGCTCTAATTCACCCCTCCACTTT	CASSLGSSNSPLHF
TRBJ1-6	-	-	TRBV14	TGTGCCAGCAGCCAACAAAGGGAATCACCCCTCCACTTT	CASSQQRESPLHF
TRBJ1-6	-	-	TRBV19	TGTGCCAGTACCCTGGGAGGGGGATCCTATAATTCACCCCTCCACTTT	CASTLGGGSYNSPLHF
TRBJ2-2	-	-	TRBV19	TGTGCCAGTAGTATGTACGGGTTCACGAACACCGGGGAGCTGTTTTTT	CASSMYGFTNTGELFF
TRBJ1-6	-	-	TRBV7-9	TGTGCCAGCAGCTTAGTTCAGGGCTCACCCCTCCACTTT	CASSLVQGSPLHF
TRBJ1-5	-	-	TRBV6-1	TGTGCCAGCAGTGAAAGGCAGCCCCAGCATTTT	CASSERQPQHF
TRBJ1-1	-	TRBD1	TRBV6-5	TGTGCCAGCAGTCGACAGGGGGGTAGTGAAGCTTTCTTT	CASSRQGGSEAFF
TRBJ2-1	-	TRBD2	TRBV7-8	TGTGCCAGCAGCTTAGTCGAGCGGGGATATGAGCAGTTCTTC	CASSLVERGYEQFF
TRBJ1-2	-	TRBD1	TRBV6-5	TGTGCCGGATCCATGGACAGGGCTGCTGGCTACACCTTC	CAGSMDRAAGYTF
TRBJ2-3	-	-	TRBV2	TGTGCCAGCAGTGAGAGGGTAGTCTCCTCAGATACGCAGTATTTT	CASSERVVSSDTQYF
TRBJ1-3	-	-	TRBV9	TGTGCCAGCAGCAGTGGGGGCTCTGGAAACACCATATATTTT	CASSSGGSGNTIYF
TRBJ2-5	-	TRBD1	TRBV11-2	TGTGCCAGCAGCCGACGTGGACAGGAAGAGACCCAGTACTTC	CASSRRGQEETQYF
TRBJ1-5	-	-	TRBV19	TGTGCCAGTAAGAGGAAGGAGGTGGGTCAGCCCCAGCATTTT	CASKRKEVGQPQHF
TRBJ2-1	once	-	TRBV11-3	TGTGCCAGCAGCTTTGGGGGGCCAAGACCTGAGCAGTTCTTC	CASSFGGPRPEQFF
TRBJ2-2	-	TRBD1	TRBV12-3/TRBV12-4	TGTGCCAGCACCTTGGCAGGGGGCGGGGAGCTGTTTTTT	CASTLAGGGELFF
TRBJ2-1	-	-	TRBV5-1	TGCGCCAGCAGCTTGTACAGGGCACCCTACAATGAGCAGTTCTTC	CASSLYRAPYNEQFF
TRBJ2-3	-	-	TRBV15	TGTGCCACCAGCACCCAAGGAGTTTACACAGATACGCAGTATTTT	CATSTQGVYTDTQYF
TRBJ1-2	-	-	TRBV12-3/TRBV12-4	TGTGCCAGCAGTCTAACCTTTCCTTATGGCTACACCTTC	CASSLTFPYGYTF
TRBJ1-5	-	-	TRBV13	TGTGCCAGCAGCTCACGCTCAGGAAACCAGCATTTT	CASSSRSGNQHF
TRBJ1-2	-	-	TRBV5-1	TGCGCCAGCAGCTTGGTAGGGTATGGCTACACCTTC	CASSLVGYGYTF
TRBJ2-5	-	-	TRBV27	TGTGCCAGCAGTTTTACCGGACAAGAGACCCAGTACTTC	CASSFTGQETQYF
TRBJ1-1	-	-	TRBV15	TGTGCCACTTACCGAGTCGGGGCAGGGGACACTGAAGCTTTCTTT	CATYRVGAGDTEAFF
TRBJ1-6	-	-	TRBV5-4	TGTGCCAGCAGCTGGGGCCAAGGGGGAGGTAATTCACCCCTCCACTTT	CASSWGQGGGNSPLHF
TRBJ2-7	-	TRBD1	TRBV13	TGTGCCAGCAGCCATTGGACAGGGCGGAACGAGCAGTACTTC	CASSHWTGRNEQYF
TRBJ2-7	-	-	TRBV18	TGTGCCAGCTCACCTTCGGGGGGACACTACGAGCAGTACTTC	CASSPSGGHYEQYF
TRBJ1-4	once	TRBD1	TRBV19	TGTGCCAGTATCTCGATCGGGACAGGGATTGGAAAACTGTTTTTT	CASISIGTGIGKLFF
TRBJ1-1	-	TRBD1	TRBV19	TGTGCCAGTATACCGGACAGGGTTCCAACGACTGAAGCTTTCTTT	CASIPDRVPTTEAFF
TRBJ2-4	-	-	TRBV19	TGTGCCAGTAGTAAGTGGGGGGCCGAAGACAAAAACATTCAGTACTTC	CASSKWGAEDKNIQYF
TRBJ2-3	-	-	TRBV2	TGTGCCAGCAGTGGACTAGTTAGCACAGATACGCAGTATTTT	CASSGLVSTDTQYF
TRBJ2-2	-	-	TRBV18	TGTGCCAGCCTCGACCGGTCAGGTGTCGGGGAGCTGTTTTTT	CASLDRSGVGELFF
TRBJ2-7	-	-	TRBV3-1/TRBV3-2	TGTGCCAGCAGCCGCCGAGTTAACGAGCAGTACTTC	CASSRRVNEQYF
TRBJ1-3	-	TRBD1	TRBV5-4	TGTGCCAGCAGCTTTCCCCAGGGGGCTAATGGAAACACCATATATTTT	CASSFPQGANGNTIYF
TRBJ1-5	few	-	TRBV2	TGTGCCAGCAGTGAATCCGAAAATCAGCCCCAGCATTTT	CASSESENQPQHF
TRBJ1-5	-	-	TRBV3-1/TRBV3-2	TGTGCCAGCAGCCAAGGGAACGGGAATCAGCCCCAGCATTTT	CASSQGNGNQPQHF
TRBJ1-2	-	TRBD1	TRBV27	TGTGCCAGCAGTCTTTTCGGGACAGGGGGTCCTGGCTACACCTTC	CASSLFGTGGPGYTF
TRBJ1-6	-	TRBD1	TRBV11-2	TGTGCCAGCAGCTTAGGGACAGGGTTAGGTTCACCCCTCCACTTT	CASSLGTGLGSPLHF
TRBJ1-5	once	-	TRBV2	TGTGCCAGCAGTGCAGAGGGAAGGCAGCCCCAGCATTTT	CASSAEGRQPQHF